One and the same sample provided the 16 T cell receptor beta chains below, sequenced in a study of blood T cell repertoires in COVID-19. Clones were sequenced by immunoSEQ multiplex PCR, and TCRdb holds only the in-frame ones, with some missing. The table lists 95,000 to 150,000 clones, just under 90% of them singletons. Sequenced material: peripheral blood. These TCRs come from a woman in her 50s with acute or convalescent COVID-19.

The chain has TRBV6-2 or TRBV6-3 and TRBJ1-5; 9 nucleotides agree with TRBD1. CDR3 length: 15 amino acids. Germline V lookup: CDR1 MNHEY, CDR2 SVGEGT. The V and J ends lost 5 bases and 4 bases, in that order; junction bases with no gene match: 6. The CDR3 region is CASSRPGQGNQPQHF. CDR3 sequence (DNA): TGTGCCAGCAGTCGACCGGGACAGGGAAATCAGCCCCAGCATTTT.

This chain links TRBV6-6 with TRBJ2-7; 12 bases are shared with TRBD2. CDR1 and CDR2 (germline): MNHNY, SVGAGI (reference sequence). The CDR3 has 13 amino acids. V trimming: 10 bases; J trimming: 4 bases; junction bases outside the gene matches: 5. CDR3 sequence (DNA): TGTGCCACCCGACTAGCGGGAGTTTACGAGCAGTACTTC. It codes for CATRLAGVYEQYF.

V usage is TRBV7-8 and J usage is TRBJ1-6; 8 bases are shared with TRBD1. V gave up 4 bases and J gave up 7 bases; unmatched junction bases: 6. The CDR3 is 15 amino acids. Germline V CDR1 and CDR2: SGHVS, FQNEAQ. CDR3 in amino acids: CASSSLTGENSPLHF. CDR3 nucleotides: TGTGCCAGCAGCTCTTTGACAGGGGAAAATTCACCCCTCCACTTT. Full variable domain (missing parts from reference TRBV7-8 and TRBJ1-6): GAGVSQSPRYKVAKRGQDVALRCDPISGHVSLFWYQQALGQGPEFLTYFQNEAQLDKSGLPSDRFFAERPEGSVSTLKIQRTQQEDSAVYLCASSSLTGENSPLHFGNGTRLTVT.

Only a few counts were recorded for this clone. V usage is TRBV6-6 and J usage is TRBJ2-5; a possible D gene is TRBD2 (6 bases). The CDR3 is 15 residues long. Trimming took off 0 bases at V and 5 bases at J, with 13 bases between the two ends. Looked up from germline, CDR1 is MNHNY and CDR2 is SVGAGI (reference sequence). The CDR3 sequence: CASSYSIGGDETQYF. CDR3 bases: TGTGCCAGCAGTTACTCGATTGGCGGGGACGAGACCCAGTACTTC.

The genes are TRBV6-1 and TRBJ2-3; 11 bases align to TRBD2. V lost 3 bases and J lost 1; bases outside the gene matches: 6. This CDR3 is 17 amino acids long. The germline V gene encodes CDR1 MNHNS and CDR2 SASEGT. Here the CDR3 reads CASSDTSGGGGTDTQYF. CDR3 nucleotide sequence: TGTGCCAGCAGTGACACTAGCGGGGGAGGAGGCACAGATACGCAGTATTTT.

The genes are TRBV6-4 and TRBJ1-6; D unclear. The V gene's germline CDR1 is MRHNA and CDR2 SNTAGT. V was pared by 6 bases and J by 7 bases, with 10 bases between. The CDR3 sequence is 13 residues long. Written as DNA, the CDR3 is TGTGCCAGCAGGCGAGGCGGGAATTCACCCCTCCACTTT. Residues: CASRRGGNSPLHF.

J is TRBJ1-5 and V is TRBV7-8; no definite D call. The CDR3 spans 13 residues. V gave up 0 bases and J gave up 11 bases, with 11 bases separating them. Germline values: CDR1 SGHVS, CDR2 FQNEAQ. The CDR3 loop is CASSLAGVLTQHF. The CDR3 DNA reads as TGTGCCAGCAGCTTAGCCGGGGTGTTGACCCAGCATTTT.

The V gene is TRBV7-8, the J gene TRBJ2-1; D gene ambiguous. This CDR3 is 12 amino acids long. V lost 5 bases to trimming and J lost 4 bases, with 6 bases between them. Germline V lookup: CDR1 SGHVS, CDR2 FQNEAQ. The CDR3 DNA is TGTGCCAGCAGCGGTGAGTACAATGAGCAGTTCTTC. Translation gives CASSGEYNEQFF.

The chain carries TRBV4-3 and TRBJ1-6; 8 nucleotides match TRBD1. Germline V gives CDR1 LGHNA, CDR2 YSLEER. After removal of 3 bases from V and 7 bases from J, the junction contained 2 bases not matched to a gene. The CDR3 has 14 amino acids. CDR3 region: CASSQWTGNSPLHF. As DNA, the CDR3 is TGCGCCAGCAGCCAGTGGACAGGGAATTCACCCCTCCACTTT.

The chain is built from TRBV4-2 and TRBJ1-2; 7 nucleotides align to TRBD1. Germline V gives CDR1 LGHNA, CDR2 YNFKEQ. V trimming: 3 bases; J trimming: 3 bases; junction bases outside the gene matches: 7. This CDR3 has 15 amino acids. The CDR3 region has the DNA TGTGCCAGCAGCCAGTCAGGGGGTGGCGACTATGGCTACACCTTC. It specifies CASSQSGGGDYGYTF.

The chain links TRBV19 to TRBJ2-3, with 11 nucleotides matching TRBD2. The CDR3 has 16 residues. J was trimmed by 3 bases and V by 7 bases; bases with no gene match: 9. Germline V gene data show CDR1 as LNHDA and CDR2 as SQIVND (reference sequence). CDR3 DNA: TGTGCCAGTAAGCCTAGAACTAGCGGGAGAACAGATACGCAGTATTTT. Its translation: CASKPRTSGRTDTQYF.

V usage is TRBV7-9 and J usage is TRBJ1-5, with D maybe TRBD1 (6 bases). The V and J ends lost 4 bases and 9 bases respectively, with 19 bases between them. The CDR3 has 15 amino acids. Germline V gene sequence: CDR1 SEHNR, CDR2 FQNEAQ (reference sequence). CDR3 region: CASSSTQDSFGPQHF. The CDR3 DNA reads TGTGCCAGCAGCTCGACCCAGGACAGCTTCGGGCCCCAGCATTTT.

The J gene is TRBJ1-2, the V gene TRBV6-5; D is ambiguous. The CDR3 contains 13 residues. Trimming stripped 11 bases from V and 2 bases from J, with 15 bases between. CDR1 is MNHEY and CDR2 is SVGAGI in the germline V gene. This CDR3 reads CAARGSRNYGYTF. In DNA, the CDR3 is TGTGCCGCACGAGGGTCCCGAAACTATGGCTACACCTTC.

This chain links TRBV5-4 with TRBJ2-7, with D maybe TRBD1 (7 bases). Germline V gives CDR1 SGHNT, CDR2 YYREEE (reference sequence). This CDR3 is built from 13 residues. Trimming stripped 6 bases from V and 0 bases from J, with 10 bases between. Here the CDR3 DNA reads TGTGCCAGCACCCAGGGGGGCTCCTACGAGCAGTACTTC. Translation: CASTQGGSYEQYF.

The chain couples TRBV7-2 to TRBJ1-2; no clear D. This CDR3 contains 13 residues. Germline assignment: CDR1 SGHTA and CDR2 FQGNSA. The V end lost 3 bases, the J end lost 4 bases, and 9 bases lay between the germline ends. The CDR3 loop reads CASSFPQSYGYTF. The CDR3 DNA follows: TGTGCCAGCAGCTTTCCCCAGTCCTATGGCTACACCTTC.

CDR3 residues: CASSYSRGIDQPQHF. DNA of the CDR3: TGTGCCAGCAGTTACAGCCGAGGGATCGACCAGCCCCAGCATTTT. The V and J genes are TRBV6-2 or TRBV6-3 and TRBJ1-5; D remains ambiguous. Germline values: CDR1 MNHEY, CDR2 SVGEGT. The length of the CDR3 is 15 residues. Trimming took off 2 bases at V and 7 bases at J, with 15 bases between the two ends.